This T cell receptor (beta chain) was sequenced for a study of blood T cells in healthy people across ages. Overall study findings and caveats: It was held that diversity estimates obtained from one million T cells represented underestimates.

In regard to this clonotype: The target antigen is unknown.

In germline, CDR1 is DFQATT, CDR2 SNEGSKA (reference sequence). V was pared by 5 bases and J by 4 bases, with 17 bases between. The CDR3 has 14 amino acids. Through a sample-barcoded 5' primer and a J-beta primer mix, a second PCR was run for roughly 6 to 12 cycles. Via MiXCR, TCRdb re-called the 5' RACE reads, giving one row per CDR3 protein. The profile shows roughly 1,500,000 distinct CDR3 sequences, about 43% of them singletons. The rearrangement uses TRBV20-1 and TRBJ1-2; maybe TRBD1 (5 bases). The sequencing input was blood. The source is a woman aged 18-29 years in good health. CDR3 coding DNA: TGCAGTGCTCTACCCCCGGGGGTGTCCTATGGCTACACCTTC. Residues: CSALPPGVSYGYTF.